The sequence of this T cell receptor beta chain was determined in a study of blood T cell repertoires in COVID-19. Study details: The origin of the acute and convalescent COVID-19 samples was the United States, Italy and Spain. Nucleic acid was either cDNA or gDNA, and it came from T cells, B-cell-depleted T cells, or PBMCs.

Methods used by the authors: The assay estimated nucleated cells by amplifying reference gene primers. The method was immunoSEQ multiplex PCR; TCRdb's version includes in-frame clones alone and lacks a portion of them. V, J and clone size are those of that table, while D and trimming were read from the DNA. Here the sample spans 200,000 to 250,000 clones, roughly 82% being singletons. The CDR3 contains 15 residues. V was clipped by 5 bases and J by 6 bases; unmatched bases: 11. Germline-derived CDR1 and CDR2 are SGHTA and FQGTGA. The chain uses TRBV7-3 and TRBJ2-3, with 7 bases that match TRBD1. The specimen was peripheral blood. The clonotype comes from a woman aged 40-49 years with acute or convalescent COVID-19. Written as DNA, the CDR3 is TGTGCCAGCAGCCTAGCCGGGACAGATATCGATACGCAGTATTTT. Translated, it gives CASSLAGTDIDTQYF.